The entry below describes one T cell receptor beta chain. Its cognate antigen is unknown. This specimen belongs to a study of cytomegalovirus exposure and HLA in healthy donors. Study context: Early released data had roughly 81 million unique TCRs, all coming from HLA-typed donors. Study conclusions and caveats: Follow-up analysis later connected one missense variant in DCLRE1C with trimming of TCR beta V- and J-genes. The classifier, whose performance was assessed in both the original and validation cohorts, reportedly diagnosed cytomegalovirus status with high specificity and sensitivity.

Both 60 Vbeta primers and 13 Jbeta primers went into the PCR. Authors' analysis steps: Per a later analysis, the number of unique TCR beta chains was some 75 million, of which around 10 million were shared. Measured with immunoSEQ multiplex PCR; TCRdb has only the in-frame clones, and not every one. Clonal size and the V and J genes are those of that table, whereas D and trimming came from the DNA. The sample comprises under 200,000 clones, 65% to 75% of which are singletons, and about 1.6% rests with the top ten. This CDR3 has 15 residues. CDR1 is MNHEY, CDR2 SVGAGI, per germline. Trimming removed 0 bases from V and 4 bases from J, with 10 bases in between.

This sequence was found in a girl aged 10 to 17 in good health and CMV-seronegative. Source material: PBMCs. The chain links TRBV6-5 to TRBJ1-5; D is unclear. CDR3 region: CASSYSIRVNQPQHF. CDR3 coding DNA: TGTGCCAGCAGTTACTCGATCCGGGTTAATCAGCCCCAGCATTTT.